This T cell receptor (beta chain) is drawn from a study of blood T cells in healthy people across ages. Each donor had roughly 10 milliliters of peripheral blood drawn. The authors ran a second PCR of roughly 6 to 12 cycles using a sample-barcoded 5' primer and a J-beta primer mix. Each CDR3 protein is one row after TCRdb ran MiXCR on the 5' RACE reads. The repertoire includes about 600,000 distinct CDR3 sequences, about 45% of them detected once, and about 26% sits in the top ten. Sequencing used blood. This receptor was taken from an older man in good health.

Here the CDR3 DNA reads TGTGCCAGCATCTCACTGGACAGGGGGCACTTTGAAGCTTTCTTT. Its protein is CASISLDRGHFEAFF. The V call is TRBV2, the J call TRBJ1-1; 11 positions agree with TRBD1. The CDR3 runs 15 residues. Per germline, CDR1 SNHLY and CDR2 FYNNEI. J gave up 7 bases and V 7 bases, and 11 bases lay outside the gene matches.